What follows are 5 T cell receptor beta chains derived from one specimen sequenced in a study of blood T cell repertoires in COVID-19. Repertoires were generated with immunoSEQ multiplex PCR, while TCRdb's copy carries only in-frame clones and drops some. Of 240,000 or so clones detected, more than 75% appear once; the ten largest clones hold more than 2.5%. The sample comprised peripheral blood. Receptors originate from a woman between 25 and 40 years old who had recovered from COVID-19.

The sample holds one count of this clone. The chain links TRBV3-1 (or the pseudogene TRBV3-2) to TRBJ1-1; TRBD1 is a possible D gene (6 bases). Trimming cost V 4 bases and J 4 bases, with 22 bases left between them. The CDR3 is 17 amino acids. Germline V gives CDR1 LGHDT, CDR2 YNNKEL (reference sequence). The CDR3 region is CASSRIPPGGGGTEAFF. The CDR3 nucleotides read TGTGCCAGCAGCCGGATACCCCCGGGGGGCGGTGGCACTGAAGCTTTCTTT.

The genes are TRBV5-3 and TRBJ2-1, with unresolved D. TRBV5-3 carries the ORF label, with uncertain function. This CDR3 spans 12 amino acids. Trimming took off 0 bases at V and 9 bases at J, with 7 bases between the two ends. The CDR3 nucleotides are TGTGCCAGAAGCTTGGCCGGTGGTGAGCAGTTCTTC. This gives the protein CARSLAGGEQFF.

The chain combines TRBV2 with TRBJ2-7; the match to TRBD1 covers 8 bases. V lost 7 bases and J lost 2; bases outside the gene matches: 10. Germline V gene sequence: CDR1 SNHLY, CDR2 FYNNEI. This CDR3 contains 15 residues. In DNA, the CDR3 is TGTGCCAGCACCAAGGACAGGGTGCCTCCCTACGAGCAGTACTTC. Translated: CASTKDRVPPYEQYF.

As DNA, the CDR3 is TGTGCCAGCAGCGTAGATGGGGACAGTTACAATGAGCAGTTCTTC. It codes for CASSVDGDSYNEQFF. The chain joins TRBV9 to TRBJ2-1, with 7 bases that match TRBD1. The germline CDR1 and CDR2 sequences are SGDLS and YYNGEE. J gave up 4 bases and V 0 bases, and 4 bases lay outside the gene matches. The CDR3 loop spans 15 amino acids.

This chain links TRBV10-3 with TRBJ1-1; D uncertain. The CDR3 has 11 amino acids. Trimming removed 3 bases from V and 11 bases from J, with 10 bases in between. Germline CDR1 reads ENHRY; CDR2 reads SYGVKD. The CDR3 region is CAISDEDWAFF. For the CDR3, the DNA is TGTGCCATCAGTGACGAGGACTGGGCTTTCTTT.